In its sample, the clone carrying this TCR beta chain was seen once. TCRdb's copy holds only in-frame clones and misses some; the assay was immunoSEQ multiplex PCR. The sample shows 77,000 or so clones, about 74% of them seen only once. These data come from a study of blood T cell repertoires in COVID-19. At the level of the study: Acute-phase and convalescent COVID-19 samples originated in the United States, Italy and Spain. Sources were T cells, B-cell-depleted T cells, or PBMCs; the material itself was cDNA or gDNA.

This CDR3 is built from 13 residues. Germline CDR1 is LNHNV and CDR2 is YYDKDF (reference sequence). The V end lost 0 bases, the J end lost 11 bases, and 13 bases lay between the germline ends. This sequence joins TRBV15 and TRBJ1-1; unclear D gene. What was sequenced was peripheral blood. This receptor was identified in a human donor with acute or convalescent COVID-19. The donor label of this sample is uncertain. The DNA for the CDR3 is TGTGCCACCAGCAGAGATCAGCCCCGGGAGGCTTTCTTT. Translation: CATSRDQPREAFF.